This is a list of T cell receptor beta chains from one sample in a study of blood T cell repertoires in COVID-19. Only in-frame clones appear in the TCRdb table, and some are missing; sequencing was by immunoSEQ multiplex PCR. Seen here are over 60,000 clones, roughly nine tenths observed once, and the top ten hold 8.9%. The sample was peripheral blood. Receptors were obtained from an older man with acute or convalescent COVID-19. Both conserved end residues are part of each CDR3. The order of the fields is V gene, D gene, J gene, CDR3 DNA, CDR3 protein. The D gene is left open where the match is weak.

v_call: TRBV5-4; d_call: -; j_call: TRBJ2-7; cdr3_nt: TGTGCCAGCAGCTTGGGGTGGGGAGAAAACGAGCAGTACTTC; cdr3_aa: CASSLGWGENEQYF
v_call: TRBV7-9; d_call: -; j_call: TRBJ1-4; cdr3_nt: TGTGCCAGCAGCTTGGCCGGACAGCCTAATGAAAAACTGTTTTTT; cdr3_aa: CASSLAGQPNEKLFF
v_call: TRBV6-5; d_call: TRBD1; j_call: TRBJ1-2; cdr3_nt: TGTGCCAGCAGTTACTCGCGGACAGGGGGCAACTATGGCTACACCTTC; cdr3_aa: CASSYSRTGGNYGYTF
v_call: TRBV3-1/TRBV3-2; d_call: -; j_call: TRBJ1-6; cdr3_nt: TGTGCCAGCAGCCAAGAACCGGGAAGATCCTATAATTCACCCCTCCACTTT; cdr3_aa: CASSQEPGRSYNSPLHF
v_call: TRBV7-9; d_call: -; j_call: TRBJ1-1; cdr3_nt: TGTGCCAGCAGCTTAAACGCGGGGAACACTGAAGCTTTCTTT; cdr3_aa: CASSLNAGNTEAFF
v_call: TRBV29-1; d_call: TRBD1; j_call: TRBJ2-1; cdr3_nt: TGCAGCGTTAAGGACAGGGCGTCCTACAATGAGCAGTTCTTC; cdr3_aa: CSVKDRASYNEQFF
v_call: TRBV15; d_call: -; j_call: TRBJ1-5; cdr3_nt: TGTGCCACCAGCAGGGGAGGGGCGGAGAATAGCAATCAGCCCCAGCATTTT; cdr3_aa: CATSRGGAENSNQPQHF
v_call: TRBV3-1/TRBV3-2; d_call: -; j_call: TRBJ2-2; cdr3_nt: TGTGCCAGCAGCCACCTCACCGGGGAGCTGTTTTTT; cdr3_aa: CASSHLTGELFF
v_call: TRBV29-1; d_call: TRBD1; j_call: TRBJ2-3; cdr3_nt: TGCAGCGTTGGTGAGGGACAGCCCGGCAATACGCAGTATTTT; cdr3_aa: CSVGEGQPGNTQYF
v_call: TRBV30; d_call: TRBD2; j_call: TRBJ2-5; cdr3_nt: TGTGCCTGGAGTGTAATGTCCGGGGGCCTGACTAGCGGGAGATGGCGGGAGACCCAGTACTTC; cdr3_aa: CAWSVMSGGLTSGRWRETQYF